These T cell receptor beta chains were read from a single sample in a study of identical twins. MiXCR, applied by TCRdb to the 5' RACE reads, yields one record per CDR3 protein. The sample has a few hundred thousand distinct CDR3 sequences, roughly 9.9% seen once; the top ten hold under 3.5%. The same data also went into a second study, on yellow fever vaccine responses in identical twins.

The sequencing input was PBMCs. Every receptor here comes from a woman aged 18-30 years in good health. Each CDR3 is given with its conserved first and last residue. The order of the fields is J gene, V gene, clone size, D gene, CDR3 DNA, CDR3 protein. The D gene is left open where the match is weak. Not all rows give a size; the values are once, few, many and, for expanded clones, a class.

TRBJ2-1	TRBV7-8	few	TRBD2	TGTGCCAGCAGCCCCCGGGACTACGACAATGAGCAGTTCTTC	CASSPRDYDNEQFF
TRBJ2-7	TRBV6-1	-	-	TGTGCCAGCAGTGAAGCCCACAGGGCGTACTACGAGCAGTACTTC	CASSEAHRAYYEQYF
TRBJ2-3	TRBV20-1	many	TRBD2	TGCAGTGCGGACCCTAGCGGGGGGAGGAATACGCAGTATTTT	CSADPSGGRNTQYF
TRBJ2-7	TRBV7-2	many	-	TGTGCCAGCAGCTCAGCGGGCCGGGCCTCCTACGAGCAGTACTTC	CASSSAGRASYEQYF
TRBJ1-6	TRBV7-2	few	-	TGTGCCAGCAGCTTAGCGATTACATCACCCCTCCACTTT	CASSLAITSPLHF
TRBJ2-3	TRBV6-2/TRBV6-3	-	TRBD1	TGTGCCAGCAGTTACGCTCCGACAGGGGCGTTGTCAGATACGCAGTATTTT	CASSYAPTGALSDTQYF
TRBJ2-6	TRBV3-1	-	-	TGTGCCAGTTCCGATGCTGGGGCCAACGTCCTGACTTTC	CASSDAGANVLTF
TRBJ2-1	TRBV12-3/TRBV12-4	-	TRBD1	TGTGCCAGCAGTTTAGCGCCGACAGGGAAGCAGTTCTTC	CASSLAPTGKQFF
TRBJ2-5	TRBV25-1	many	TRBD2	TGTGCCAGCAGTGCAGGACTAGCGGAGACCCAGTACTTC	CASSAGLAETQYF
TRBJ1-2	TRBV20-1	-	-	TGCAGTGCTAGCTCAGGCTATGGCTACACCTTC	CSASSGYGYTF
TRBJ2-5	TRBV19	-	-	TGTGCCAGTAGTATATCCGGGAAAAACCAAGAGACCCAGTACTTC	CASSISGKNQETQYF
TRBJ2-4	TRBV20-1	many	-	TGCAGTGCTAGAGATGATACGGGATCCAAAAACATTCAGTACTTC	CSARDDTGSKNIQYF
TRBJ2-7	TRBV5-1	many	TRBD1	TGCGCCAGCAGCTTGGGGGGGACAGGGGGCCCCTACGAGCAGTACTTC	CASSLGGTGGPYEQYF
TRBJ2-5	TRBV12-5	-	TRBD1	TGTGCTAGTGGTGGGACAGGGACTAAGGAGACCCAGTACTTC	CASGGTGTKETQYF
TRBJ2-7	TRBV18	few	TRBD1	TGTGCCAGCTCACCACCACCCCGGACAGGGGTAGACTACGAGCAGTACTTC	CASSPPPRTGVDYEQYF
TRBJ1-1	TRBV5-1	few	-	TGCGCCAGCAGCCCGGGGATGGGGGCCGTTAACACTGAAGCTTTCTTT	CASSPGMGAVNTEAFF
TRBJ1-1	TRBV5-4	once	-	TGTGCCAGCAGCCCAAAGGTTCCGGGAGGGGACACTGAAGCTTTCTTT	CASSPKVPGGDTEAFF
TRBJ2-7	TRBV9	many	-	TGTGCCAGCAGCGTCAGAGGGAGCGACGAGCAGTACTTC	CASSVRGSDEQYF